Following are 18 T cell receptor beta chains from one sample sequenced in a study of control samples from healthy donors and cancer patients. Using immunoSEQ multiplex PCR, the repertoire was profiled, and TCRdb retains in-frame clones only, with some absent. The data hold some 130,000 clones, with about 92% observed a single time. The sequenced sample consisted of PBMCs. The receptors shown here come from a middle-aged man with head and neck cancer.

This chain joins TRBV14 and TRBJ1-1, with no clear D. The CDR3 consists of 12 residues. CDR1 and CDR2 (germline): SGHDN, FVKESK. Trimming stripped 1 base from V and 7 bases from J, with 7 bases between. The CDR3 coding sequence is TGTGCCAGCAGCCAAGTTAGGCATGAAGCTTTCTTT. Translated, it gives CASSQVRHEAFF.

The genes are TRBV6-5 and TRBJ1-4, with TRBD1 identical over 7 bases. Germline V gene data show CDR1 as MNHEY and CDR2 as SVGAGI. V shed 0 bases and J 7 bases; nucleotides not matched to a gene: 2. CDR3 size: 14 residues. CDR3 protein: CASSYSRGIEKLFF. For the CDR3, the DNA is TGTGCCAGCAGTTACTCCAGGGGGATTGAAAAACTGTTTTTT.

The chain links TRBV6-6 to TRBJ1-1; D is unresolved. Trimming took 5 bases from V and 5 from J, leaving 18 bases between them. There are 15 residues in the CDR3. Germline lookup yields CDR1 MNHNY and CDR2 SVGAGI (reference sequence). The CDR3 here is CASSQDSSGRTEAFF. CDR3 nucleotide sequence: TGTGCCAGCAGTCAAGACTCATCGGGTAGGACTGAAGCTTTCTTT.

This clone was seen once. The chain is built from TRBV9 and TRBJ1-6, with D unresolved. Trimming removed 3 bases at V and 0 bases at J, with 10 bases between. The CDR3 sequence is 16 residues long. CDR1 and CDR2 (germline): SGDLS, YYNGEE. The CDR3 coding sequence is TGTGCCAGCAGCGCCGAAGTAAGCTCCTATAATTCACCCCTCCACTTT. This encodes CASSAEVSSYNSPLHF.

This sequence joins TRBV3-1 (or the pseudogene TRBV3-2) and TRBJ2-2; tentative D call: TRBD2 (5 bases). Germline assignment: CDR1 LGHDT and CDR2 YNNKEL (reference sequence). CDR3 length equals 12 residues. V gave up 6 bases and J gave up 5 bases, with 7 bases separating them. In DNA, the CDR3 is TGTGCCAGCAGACGGGATACCGGGGAGCTGTTTTTT. Translation: CASRRDTGELFF.

The J gene is TRBJ1-5, the V gene TRBV16, with 8 bases that match TRBD1. The trim removed 4 bases at V and 6 bases at J, leaving 8 bases unmatched. The germline gives CDR1 KGHSY, CDR2 FQNENV. This CDR3 region has 15 residues. CDR3 sequence: CASSRTGRMGQPQHF. The DNA for the CDR3 is TGTGCCAGCAGCCGGACAGGGCGTATGGGTCAGCCCCAGCATTTT. Looking up the rest from reference TRBV16 and TRBJ1-5 gives the full variable domain: GEEVAQTPKHLVRGEGQKAKLYCAPIKGHSYVFWYQQVLKNEFKFLISFQNENVFDETGMPKERFSAKCLPNSPCSLEIQATKLEDSAVYFCASSRTGRMGQPQHFGDGTRLSIL.

V gene TRBV9 combines with J gene TRBJ2-1, with TRBD2 matching over 10 bases. CDR1 is SGDLS and CDR2 is YYNGEE in the germline V gene. Losses at the gene ends were 0 bases for V and 8 bases for J; bases not matched to a gene: 5. The CDR3 spans 15 residues. CDR3 region: CASSVGAGGRDEQFF. CDR3 nucleotide sequence: TGTGCCAGCAGCGTAGGAGCGGGGGGGAGGGATGAGCAGTTCTTC.

The genes are TRBV5-4 and TRBJ1-3; D unresolved. V was clipped by 4 bases and J by 3 bases, with 14 bases between them. Germline CDR1 is SGHNT and CDR2 is YYREEE (reference sequence). This CDR3 has 15 amino acids. The CDR3 DNA reads TGTGCCAGCAGCCTACCATCAGGAGTTGGAAACACCATATATTTT. Residues: CASSLPSGVGNTIYF.

This chain connects TRBV18 to TRBJ1-5; perhaps TRBD1 as D (5 bases). The V gene lost 6 bases and the J gene lost 7 bases, with 19 bases spanning the gap. The CDR3 spans 15 residues. Per the germline V gene, CDR1 is KGHSH and CDR2 is LQKENI. CDR3 DNA sequence: TGTGCCAGCTCCTCGGGCAGGGCAAACGGACAGCCCCAGCATTTT. It codes for CASSSGRANGQPQHF.

CDR3 in amino acids: CASSEYSGGYNEQFF. The CDR3 region has the DNA TGTGCCAGCAGTGAATATAGCGGGGGCTACAATGAGCAGTTCTTC. The gene calls are TRBV25-1 and TRBJ2-1, with 9 bases identical to TRBD2. The CDR3 extends over 15 amino acids. CDR1 is MGHDK and CDR2 is SYGVNS in the germline V gene. Trimming took 0 bases from V and 3 from J; bases not matched to a gene: 0.

The CDR3 DNA reads as TGTGCCAGCAGCTCCCGAATCGCCACTAGCGGGGGAGGCTCCTACGAGCAGTACTTC. It yields the protein CASSSRIATSGGGSYEQYF. The V and J genes are TRBV7-6 and TRBJ2-7; 11 bases line up with TRBD2. The CDR3 contains 19 residues. V lost 4 bases and J lost 0; bases outside the gene matches: 14. Germline CDR1 SGHVS, CDR2 FNYEAQ.

The J gene is TRBJ1-4, the V gene TRBV6-2 or TRBV6-3; tentative D call: TRBD1 (5 bases). CDR3 size: 15 residues. V was shortened by 4 bases and J by 3 bases, with 12 bases between the two germline ends. CDR1 MNHEY and CDR2 SVGEGT come from the germline V gene. CDR3 amino acids: CASSFPGGPNEKLFF. The CDR3 DNA is TGTGCCAGCAGTTTTCCCGGGGGACCTAATGAAAAACTGTTTTTT.

The CDR3 region has the DNA TGTGCCAGCAGCCGCACTTCTGGGGCCAACGTCCTGACTTTC. This encodes CASSRTSGANVLTF. The V gene is TRBV3-1 (or the pseudogene TRBV3-2), the J gene TRBJ2-6; unclear D gene. The germline V gene encodes CDR1 LGHDT and CDR2 YNNKEL (reference sequence). Trimming removed 4 bases from V and 1 base from J, with 5 bases in between. This CDR3 spans 14 amino acids.

V and J are TRBV21-1 and TRBJ1-1; TRBD1 is taken as the D call from the table, unchecked against the DNA. TRBV21-1 is a documented pseudogene. CDR3 length: 20 residues. The CDR3 region is CASSPFPSRQSKGVRTEAFF. The CDR3 DNA reads as TGTGCCAGCAGCCCCTTCCCGAGCCGACAGAGCAAAGGGGTACGCACTGAAGCTTTCTTT.

This rearrangement joins TRBV6-1 to TRBJ1-6, with TRBD1 identical over 9 bases. The V and J ends lost 3 bases and 10 bases, in that order; junction bases with no gene match: 1. This CDR3 is built from 13 residues. CDR1 is MNHNS and CDR2 is SASEGT in the germline V gene. In DNA, the CDR3 is TGTGCCAGCAGTGAGACAGGGGGATCACCCCTCCACTTT. Protein product: CASSETGGSPLHF.

The chain links TRBV28 to TRBJ2-3; TRBD2 matches at 12 bases. Trimming removed 5 bases from V and 2 bases from J; junction bases left unmatched: 11. Germline V gene sequence: CDR1 MDHEN, CDR2 SYDVKM. This CDR3 has 18 residues. The CDR3 is CASSSPPGLAGPTDTQYF. DNA of the CDR3: TGTGCCAGCAGTAGTCCTCCAGGACTAGCGGGGCCCACAGATACGCAGTATTTT. The full variable domain, completed using reference TRBV28 and TRBJ2-3, is DVKVTQSSRYLVKRTGEKVFLECVQDMDHENMFWYRQDPGLGLRLIYFSYDVKMKEKGDIPEGYSVSREKKERFSLILESASTNQTSMYLCASSSPPGLAGPTDTQYFGPGTRLTVL.

This chain connects TRBV24-1 to TRBJ2-5, with a tentative D call TRBD2 (6 bases). The V and J ends lost 7 bases and 1 base respectively, with 18 bases between them. Germline V gives CDR1 KGHDR, CDR2 SFDVKD. The CDR3 spans 16 residues. Written as DNA, the CDR3 is TGTGCCACCAGCCCCGGCGGGAAAGAAGCCCAAGAGACCCAGTACTTC. The encoded protein is CATSPGGKEAQETQYF.

This clone appeared a single time. The chain employs TRBV28 and TRBJ2-7, with D possibly TRBD2 on 5 matching bases. The germline gives CDR1 MDHEN, CDR2 SYDVKM. The CDR3 contains 15 residues. Trimming pared 7 bases from V and 0 bases from J, leaving 16 bases between. CDR3 loop: CASNSPGMSSYEQYF. CDR3 bases: TGTGCCAGCAACTCTCCGGGGATGAGCTCCTACGAGCAGTACTTC.